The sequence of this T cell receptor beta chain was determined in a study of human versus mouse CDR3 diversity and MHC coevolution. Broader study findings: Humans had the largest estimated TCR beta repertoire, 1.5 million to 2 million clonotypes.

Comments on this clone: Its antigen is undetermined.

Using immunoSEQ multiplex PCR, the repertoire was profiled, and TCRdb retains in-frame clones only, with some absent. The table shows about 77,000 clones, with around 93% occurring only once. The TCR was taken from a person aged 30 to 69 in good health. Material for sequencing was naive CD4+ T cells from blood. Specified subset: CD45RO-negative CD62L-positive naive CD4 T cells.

In DNA, the CDR3 is TGTGCCAGCAGTACCGACAGGGGCGGTTACAATGAGCAGTTCTTC. Translation gives CASSTDRGGYNEQFF. The V and J genes are TRBV7-7 and TRBJ2-1, with 8 bases lining up with TRBD1. CDR3 size: 15 residues. Germline V gene lookup returns CDR1 SSHAT and CDR2 FNYEAQ (reference sequence). The junction had 8 bases not matched to a gene; V was cut back by 6 bases and J by 4 bases.